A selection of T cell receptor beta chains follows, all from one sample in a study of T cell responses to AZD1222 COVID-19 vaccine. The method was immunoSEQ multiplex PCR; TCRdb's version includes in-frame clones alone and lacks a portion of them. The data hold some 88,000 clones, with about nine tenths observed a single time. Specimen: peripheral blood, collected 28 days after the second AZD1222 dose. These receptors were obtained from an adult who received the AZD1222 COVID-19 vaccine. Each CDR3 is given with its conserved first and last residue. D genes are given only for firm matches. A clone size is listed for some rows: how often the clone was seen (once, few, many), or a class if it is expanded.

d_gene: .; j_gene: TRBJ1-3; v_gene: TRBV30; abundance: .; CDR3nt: TGTGCCTGGAAAGTGGGGCCAGGAAACACCATATATTTT; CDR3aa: CAWKVGPGNTIYF
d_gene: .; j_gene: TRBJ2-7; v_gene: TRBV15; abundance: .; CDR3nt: TGTGCCACCAGCAGAGATTTGCACGGTGGCCTAGGATTAGACTACGAGCAGTACTTC; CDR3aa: CATSRDLHGGLGLDYEQYF
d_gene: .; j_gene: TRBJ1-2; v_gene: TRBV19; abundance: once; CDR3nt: TGTGCCAGTAGTATGGTAGAGGGAAGAGGCTACACCTTC; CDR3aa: CASSMVEGRGYTF
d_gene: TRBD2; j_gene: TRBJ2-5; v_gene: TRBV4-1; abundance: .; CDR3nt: TGCGCCAGCAGCCGGACTAGCGGGGGGGCCCCCGGGCAAGAGACCCAGTACTTC; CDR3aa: CASSRTSGGAPGQETQYF
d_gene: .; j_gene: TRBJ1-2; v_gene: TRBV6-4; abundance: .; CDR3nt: TGTGCCAGCAGTGTGGGGACTAACTATGGCTACACCTTC; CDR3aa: CASSVGTNYGYTF
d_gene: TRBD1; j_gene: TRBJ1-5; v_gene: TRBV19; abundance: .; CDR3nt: TGTGCCAGTAGGGGGACAGGGTATAGCAATCAGCCCCAGCATTTT; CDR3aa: CASRGTGYSNQPQHF
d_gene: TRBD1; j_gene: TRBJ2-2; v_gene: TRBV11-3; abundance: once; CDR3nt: TGTGCCAGCAGCTTAGGAGTTTCCTGGACAGGGGACACCGGGGAGCTGTTTTTT; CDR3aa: CASSLGVSWTGDTGELFF
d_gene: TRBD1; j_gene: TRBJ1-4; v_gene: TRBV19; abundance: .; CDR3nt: TGTGCCAGTAGTATAGATCTCCCGACAGGGCGGGAAAAACTGTTTTTT; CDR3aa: CASSIDLPTGREKLFF
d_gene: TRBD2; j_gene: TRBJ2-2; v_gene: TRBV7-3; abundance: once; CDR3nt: TGTGCCAGCAGACCCGAGCGGGGGAACACCGGGGAGCTGTTTTTT; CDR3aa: CASRPERGNTGELFF
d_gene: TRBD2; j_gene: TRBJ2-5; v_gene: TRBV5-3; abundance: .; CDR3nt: TGTGCCAGAAGCTTGGAGAGGGAGGGTCGGGTGACCCAGTACTTC; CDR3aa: CARSLEREGRVTQYF
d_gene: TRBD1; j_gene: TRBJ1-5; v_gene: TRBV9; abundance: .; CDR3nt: TGTGCCAGCAGCCCCCATGCGGGACAGGGAGGGGGTCAGCCCCAGCATTTT; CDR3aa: CASSPHAGQGGGQPQHF
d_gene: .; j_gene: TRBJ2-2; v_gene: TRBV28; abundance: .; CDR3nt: TGTGCCAGCAGTTTAGGGGGCGGTAGGGCCGGGGAGCTGTTTTTT; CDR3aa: CASSLGGGRAGELFF
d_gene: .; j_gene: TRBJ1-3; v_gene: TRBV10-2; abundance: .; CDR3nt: TGCGCCAGCAGGCTAAGAGTTTCGTCTGGAAACACCATATATTTT; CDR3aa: CASRLRVSSGNTIYF
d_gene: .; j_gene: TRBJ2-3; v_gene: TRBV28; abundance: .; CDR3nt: TGTGCCAGCAGTTTAAGGTCAGGGGGCACAGATACGCAGTATTTT; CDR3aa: CASSLRSGGTDTQYF
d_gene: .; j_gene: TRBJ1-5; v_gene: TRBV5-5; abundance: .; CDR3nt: TGTGCCAGCAGCTTGGGAGGGGGGAGTCAGCCCCAGCATTTT; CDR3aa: CASSLGGGSQPQHF
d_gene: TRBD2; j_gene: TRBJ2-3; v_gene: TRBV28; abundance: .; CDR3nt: TGTGCCAGCAGTTTTAGCAAAGCGGGGGGCGGGGATACGCAGTATTTT; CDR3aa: CASSFSKAGGGDTQYF
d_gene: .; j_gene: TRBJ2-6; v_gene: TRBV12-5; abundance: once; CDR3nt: TGTGCTAGTGGTTTGGTATTCGGGGAGGGGACAGCCCCCTCTGGGGCCAACGTCCTGACTTTC; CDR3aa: CASGLVFGEGTAPSGANVLTF
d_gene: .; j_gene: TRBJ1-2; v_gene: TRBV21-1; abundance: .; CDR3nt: TGTGCCAGCAGCAAAGCGCGGGGGACAGCCCTTAACTATGGCTACACCTTC; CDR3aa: CASSKARGTALNYGYTF
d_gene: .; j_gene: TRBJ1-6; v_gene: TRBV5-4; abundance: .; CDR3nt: TGTGCCAGCAGCCTACAGGGAGTGGGCTATAATTCACCCCTCCACTTT; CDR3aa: CASSLQGVGYNSPLHF
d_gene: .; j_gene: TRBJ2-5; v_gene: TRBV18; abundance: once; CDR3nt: TGTGCCAGCTCACCTACAAGCGATAGAGAGACCCAGTACTTC; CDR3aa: CASSPTSDRETQYF
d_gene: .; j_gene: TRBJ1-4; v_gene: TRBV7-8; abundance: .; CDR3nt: TGTGCCAGCAGCTTATCCTACTGGGAGACTCTCAATCGACTGTTTTTT; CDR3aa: CASSLSYWETLNRLFF
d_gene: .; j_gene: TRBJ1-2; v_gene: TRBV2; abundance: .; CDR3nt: TGTGCCAGCAGGGCTAACTATGGCTACACCTTC; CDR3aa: CASRANYGYTF
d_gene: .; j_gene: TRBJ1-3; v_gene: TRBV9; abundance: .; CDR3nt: TGTGCCAGCAGCGTCGGGAGACTTTCAAACACCATATATTTT; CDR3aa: CASSVGRLSNTIYF
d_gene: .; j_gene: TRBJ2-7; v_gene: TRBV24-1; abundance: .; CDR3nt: TGTGCCACCAGTGATTTTAACGAGCAGTACTTC; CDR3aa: CATSDFNEQYF
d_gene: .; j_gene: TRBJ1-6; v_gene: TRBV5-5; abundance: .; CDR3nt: TGTGCCAGCAGCTTGGGCGGACAGCATTCACCCCTCCACTTT; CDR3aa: CASSLGGQHSPLHF
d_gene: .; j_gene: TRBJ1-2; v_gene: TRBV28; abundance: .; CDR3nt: TGTGCCAGCAGTTTAAGCCAAAGCCATCATGGCTACACCTTC; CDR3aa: CASSLSQSHHGYTF
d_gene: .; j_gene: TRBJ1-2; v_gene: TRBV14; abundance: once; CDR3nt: TGTGCCAGCAGCCAAGGAGGGGAAGGGCGTAACTATGGCTACACCTTC; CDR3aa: CASSQGGEGRNYGYTF
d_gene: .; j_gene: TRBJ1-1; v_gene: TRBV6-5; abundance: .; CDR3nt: TGTGCCAGCAGTTACGGTGGGAACACTGAAGCTTTCTTT; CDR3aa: CASSYGGNTEAFF
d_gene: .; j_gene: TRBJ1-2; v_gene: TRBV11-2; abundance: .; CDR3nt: TGTGCCAGCAGCTTACTGGACGTTACTAACTATGGCTACACCTTC; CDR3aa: CASSLLDVTNYGYTF
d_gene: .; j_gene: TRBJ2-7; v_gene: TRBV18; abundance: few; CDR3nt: TGTGCCAGCTCACCAGTCAGAGGGAACGAGCAGTACTTC; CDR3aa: CASSPVRGNEQYF
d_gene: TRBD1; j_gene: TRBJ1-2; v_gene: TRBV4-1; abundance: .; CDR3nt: TGCGCCAGCAGCCCGGCTAGTCCAGGGGGCGGCTATGGCTACACCTTC; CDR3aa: CASSPASPGGGYGYTF
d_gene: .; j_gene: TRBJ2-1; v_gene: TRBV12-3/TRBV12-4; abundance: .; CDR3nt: TGTGCCATCGCGATGGGGGACAATGAGCAGTTCTTC; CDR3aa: CAIAMGDNEQFF
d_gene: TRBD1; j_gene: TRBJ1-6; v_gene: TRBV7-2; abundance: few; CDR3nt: TGTGCCAGCAGCTTATTGATTGTACAGGGGTGGCGTTCACCCCTCCACTTT; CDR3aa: CASSLLIVQGWRSPLHF
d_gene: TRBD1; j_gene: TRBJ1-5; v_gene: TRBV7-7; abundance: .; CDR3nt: TGTGCTAGCAGCTTTGCGCCACCGACAGGGGTTCAGCCCCAGCATTTT; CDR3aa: CASSFAPPTGVQPQHF
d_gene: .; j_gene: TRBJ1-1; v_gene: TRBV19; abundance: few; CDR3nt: TGTGCCAGTAGTATCGTGGGGTATACTGAAGCTTTCTTT; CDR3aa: CASSIVGYTEAFF
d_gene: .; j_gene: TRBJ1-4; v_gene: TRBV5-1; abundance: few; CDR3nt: TGCGCCAGCAGCTTGGGTAGGAATGGGGAAAAACTGTTTTTT; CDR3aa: CASSLGRNGEKLFF
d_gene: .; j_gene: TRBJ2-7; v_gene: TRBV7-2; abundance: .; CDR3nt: TGTGCCAGCAGCTTAGATGTGGCGGGCATTGGCTACGAGCAGTACTTC; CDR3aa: CASSLDVAGIGYEQYF
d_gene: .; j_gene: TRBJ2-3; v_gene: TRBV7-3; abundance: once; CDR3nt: TGTGCCAGCAGCCCCAGAAGAGGGGTCGAGGCAGATACGCAGTATTTT; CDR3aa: CASSPRRGVEADTQYF
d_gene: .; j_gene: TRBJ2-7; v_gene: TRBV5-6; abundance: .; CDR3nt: TGTGCCAGCAATTCCCACCTCTCCAGGGACTCCTACGAGCAGTACTTC; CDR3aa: CASNSHLSRDSYEQYF
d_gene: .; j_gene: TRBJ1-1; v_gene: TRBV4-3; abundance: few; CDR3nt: TGCGCCAGCAGCCAATATCGGGGGGAAGCTTTCTTT; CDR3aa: CASSQYRGEAFF
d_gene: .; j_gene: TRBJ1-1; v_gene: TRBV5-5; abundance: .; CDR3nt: TGTGCCAGCAGCCTCAGGGGTGAGGTCTCTGAAGCTTTCTTT; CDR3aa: CASSLRGEVSEAFF
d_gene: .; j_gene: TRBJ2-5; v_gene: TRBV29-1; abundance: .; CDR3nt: TGCAGCGTTGCCGGCGGAAACCAAGAGACCCAGTACTTC; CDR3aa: CSVAGGNQETQYF
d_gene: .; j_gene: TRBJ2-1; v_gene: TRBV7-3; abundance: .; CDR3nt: TGTGCCAGCAGCTCGAGGACAACTGCCTACAATGAGCAGTTCTTC; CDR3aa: CASSSRTTAYNEQFF
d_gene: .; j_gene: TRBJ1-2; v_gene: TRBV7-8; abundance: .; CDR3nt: TGTGCCAGCAGCTTAGAGGGGGTCTCTGGCTACACCTTC; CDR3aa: CASSLEGVSGYTF
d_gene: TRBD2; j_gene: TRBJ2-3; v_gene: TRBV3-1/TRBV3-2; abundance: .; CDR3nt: TGTGCCAGCAGCCAACCCGGCGGGGGGCGAGGGGATACGCAGTATTTT; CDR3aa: CASSQPGGGRGDTQYF
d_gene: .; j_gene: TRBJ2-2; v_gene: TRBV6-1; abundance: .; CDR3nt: TGTGCCAGCAGTGAAAATGGAGCCGGGGAGCTGTTTTTT; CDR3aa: CASSENGAGELFF
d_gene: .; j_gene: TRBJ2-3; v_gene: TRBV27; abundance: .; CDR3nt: TGTGCCAGCAGTTGGCAGGAGCCAGATACGCAGTATTTT; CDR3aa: CASSWQEPDTQYF
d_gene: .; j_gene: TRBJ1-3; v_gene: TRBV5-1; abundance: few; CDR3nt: TGCGCCAGCAGCTTGGACAGCTCTGGAAACACCATATATTTT; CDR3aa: CASSLDSSGNTIYF
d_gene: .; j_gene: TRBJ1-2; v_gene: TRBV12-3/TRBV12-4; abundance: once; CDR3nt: TGTGCCAGCAGTTTCGGCGGGTATGGCTACACCTTC; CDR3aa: CASSFGGYGYTF
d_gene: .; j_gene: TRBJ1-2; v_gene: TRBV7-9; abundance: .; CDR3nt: TGTGCCAGCAGTGGCTACACCTTC; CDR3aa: CASSGYTF
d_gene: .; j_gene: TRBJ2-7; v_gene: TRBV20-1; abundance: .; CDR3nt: TGCAGTGCTAGTGGGGCCGGCACCTACGAGCAGTACTTC; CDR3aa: CSASGAGTYEQYF
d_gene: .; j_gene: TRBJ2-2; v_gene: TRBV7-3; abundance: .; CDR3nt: TGTGCCAGCAGCTATCAACCACTAGGTCGGCCCGGGGAGCTGTTTTTT; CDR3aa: CASSYQPLGRPGELFF
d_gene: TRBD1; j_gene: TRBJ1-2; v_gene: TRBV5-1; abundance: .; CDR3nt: TGCGCCAGCAGCCCGGGGACAGGGGGGTTCTATGGCTACACCTTC; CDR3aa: CASSPGTGGFYGYTF
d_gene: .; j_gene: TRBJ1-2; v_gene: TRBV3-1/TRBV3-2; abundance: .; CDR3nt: TGTGCCAGCAGCCAAGATTTTGAGGGCGCCAACTATGGCTACACCTTC; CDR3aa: CASSQDFEGANYGYTF
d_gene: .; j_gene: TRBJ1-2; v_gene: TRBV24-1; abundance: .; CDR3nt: TGTGCCACCAGTGGTTTCGGACAGAGCTATGGCTACACCTTC; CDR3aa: CATSGFGQSYGYTF